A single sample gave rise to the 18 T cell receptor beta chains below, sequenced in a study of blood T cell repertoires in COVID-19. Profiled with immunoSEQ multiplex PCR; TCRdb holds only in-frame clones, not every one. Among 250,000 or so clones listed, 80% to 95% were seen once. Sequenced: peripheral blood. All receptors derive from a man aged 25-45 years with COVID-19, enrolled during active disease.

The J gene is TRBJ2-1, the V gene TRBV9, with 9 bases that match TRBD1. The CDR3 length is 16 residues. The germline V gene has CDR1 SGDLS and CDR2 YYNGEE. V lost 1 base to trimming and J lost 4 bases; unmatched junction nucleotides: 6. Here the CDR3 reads CASSVYRDRVYNEQFF. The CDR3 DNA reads TGTGCCAGCAGCGTATATCGGGACAGGGTTTACAATGAGCAGTTCTTC.

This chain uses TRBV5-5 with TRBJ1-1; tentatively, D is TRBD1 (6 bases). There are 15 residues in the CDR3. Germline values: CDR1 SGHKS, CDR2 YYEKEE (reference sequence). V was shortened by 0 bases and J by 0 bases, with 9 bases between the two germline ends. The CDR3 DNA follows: TGTGCCAGCAGCTTGGGGACAGTTATGAACACTGAAGCTTTCTTT. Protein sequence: CASSLGTVMNTEAFF.

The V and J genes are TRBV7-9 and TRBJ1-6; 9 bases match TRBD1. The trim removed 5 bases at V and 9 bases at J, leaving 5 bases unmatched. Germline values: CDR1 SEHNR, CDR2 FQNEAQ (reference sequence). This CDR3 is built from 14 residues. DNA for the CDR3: TGTGCCAGCAGCCCGCGGACAGGGGTTTCACCCCTCCACTTT. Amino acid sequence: CASSPRTGVSPLHF.

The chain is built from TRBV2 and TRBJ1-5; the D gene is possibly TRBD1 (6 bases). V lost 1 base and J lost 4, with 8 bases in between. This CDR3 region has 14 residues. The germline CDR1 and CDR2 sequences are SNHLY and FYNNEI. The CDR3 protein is CASSEVTGNQPQHF. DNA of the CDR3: TGTGCCAGCAGTGAAGTAACAGGGAATCAGCCCCAGCATTTT.

The CDR3 DNA sequence: TGTGCCACCAGTGATGGGTTCATGGCAGGGCTTATACCAGATACGCAGTATTTT. It yields the protein CATSDGFMAGLIPDTQYF. J is TRBJ2-3 and V is TRBV24-1, with a tentative D call TRBD1 (5 bases). Germline V CDR1 and CDR2: KGHDR, SFDVKD. V lost 3 bases and J lost 4, with 22 bases in between. The CDR3 totals 18 residues.

The CDR3 bases are TGTGCAAGTCGCTTAGCCCAGACAGGGTTTAAGGACTACGAGCAGTACTTC. This translates into CASRLAQTGFKDYEQYF. V is TRBV12-2 and J is TRBJ2-7; no check of the table's D call, TRBD1, against the DNA was made. TRBV12-2 is tagged as a pseudogene. There are 17 residues in the CDR3.

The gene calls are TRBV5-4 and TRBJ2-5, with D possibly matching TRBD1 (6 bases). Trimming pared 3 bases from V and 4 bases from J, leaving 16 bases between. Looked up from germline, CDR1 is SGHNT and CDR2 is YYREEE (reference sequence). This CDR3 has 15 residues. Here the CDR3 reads CASSSQSTGLETQYF. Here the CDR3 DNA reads TGTGCCAGCAGCTCCCAATCTACAGGGTTAGAGACCCAGTACTTC. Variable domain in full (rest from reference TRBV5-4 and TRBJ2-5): ETGVTQSPTHLIKTRGQQVTLRCSSQSGHNTVSWYQQALGQGPQFIFQYYREEENGRGNFPPRFSGLQFPNYSSELNVNALELDDSALYLCASSSQSTGLETQYFGPGTRLLVL.

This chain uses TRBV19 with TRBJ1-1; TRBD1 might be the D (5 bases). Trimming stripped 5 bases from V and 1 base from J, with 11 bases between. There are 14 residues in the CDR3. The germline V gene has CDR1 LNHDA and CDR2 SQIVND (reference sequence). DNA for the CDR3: TGTGCCAGTAGTTTGGGGGGACGGAACACTGAAGCTTTCTTT. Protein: CASSLGGRNTEAFF.

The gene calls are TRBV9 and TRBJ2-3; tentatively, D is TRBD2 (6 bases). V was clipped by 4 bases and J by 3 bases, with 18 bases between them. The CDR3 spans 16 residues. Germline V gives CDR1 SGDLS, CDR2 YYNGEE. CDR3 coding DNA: TGTGCCAGCAGCCCCACCGGGAGTTCCAATACAGATACGCAGTATTTT. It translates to CASSPTGSSNTDTQYF. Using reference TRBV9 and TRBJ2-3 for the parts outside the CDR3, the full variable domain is DSGVTQTPKHLITATGQRVTLRCSPRSGDLSVYWYQQSLDQGLQFLIQYYNGEERAKGNILERFSAQQFPDLHSELNLSSLELGDSALYFCASSPTGSSNTDTQYFGPGTRLTVL.

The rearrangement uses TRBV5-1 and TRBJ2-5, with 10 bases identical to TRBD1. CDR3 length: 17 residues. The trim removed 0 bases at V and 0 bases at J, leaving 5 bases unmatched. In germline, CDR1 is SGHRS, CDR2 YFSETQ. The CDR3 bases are TGCGCCAGCAGCTTGGTTGGACAGGGGGTATACCAAGAGACCCAGTACTTC. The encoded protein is CASSLVGQGVYQETQYF.

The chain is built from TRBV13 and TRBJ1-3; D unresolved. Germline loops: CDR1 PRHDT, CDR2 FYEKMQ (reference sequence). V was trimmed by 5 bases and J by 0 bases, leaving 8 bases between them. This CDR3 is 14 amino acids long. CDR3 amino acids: CASSRRDSGNTIYF. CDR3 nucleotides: TGTGCCAGCAGCCGCCGCGACTCTGGAAACACCATATATTTT.

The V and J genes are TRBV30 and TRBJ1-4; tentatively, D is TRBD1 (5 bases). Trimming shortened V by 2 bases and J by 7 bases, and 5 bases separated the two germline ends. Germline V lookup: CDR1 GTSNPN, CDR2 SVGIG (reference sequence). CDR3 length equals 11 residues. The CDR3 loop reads CAWSQGEKLFF. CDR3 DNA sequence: TGTGCCTGGAGTCAGGGTGAAAAACTGTTTTTT.

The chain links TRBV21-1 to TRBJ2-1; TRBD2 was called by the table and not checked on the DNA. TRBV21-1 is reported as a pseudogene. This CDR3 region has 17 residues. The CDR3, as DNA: TGTGCCAGCAGCAACCCCTCGCGGGGGGGCGTCCTCAATGAGCAGTTCTTC. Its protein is CASSNPSRGGVLNEQFF.

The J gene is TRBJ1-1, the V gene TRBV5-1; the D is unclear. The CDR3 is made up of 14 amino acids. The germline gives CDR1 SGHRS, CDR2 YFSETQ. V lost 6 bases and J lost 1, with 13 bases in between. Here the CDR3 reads CASTPHPGNTEAFF. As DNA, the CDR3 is TGCGCCAGCACACCCCATCCAGGGAACACTGAAGCTTTCTTT.

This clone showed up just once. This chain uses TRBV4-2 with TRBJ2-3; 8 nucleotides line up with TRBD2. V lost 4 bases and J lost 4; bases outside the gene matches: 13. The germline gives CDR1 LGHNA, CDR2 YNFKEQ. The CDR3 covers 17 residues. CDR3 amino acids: CASSPFRSSGVADTQYF. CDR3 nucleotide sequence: TGTGCCAGCAGCCCCTTTAGGAGTAGCGGGGTGGCAGATACGCAGTATTTT.

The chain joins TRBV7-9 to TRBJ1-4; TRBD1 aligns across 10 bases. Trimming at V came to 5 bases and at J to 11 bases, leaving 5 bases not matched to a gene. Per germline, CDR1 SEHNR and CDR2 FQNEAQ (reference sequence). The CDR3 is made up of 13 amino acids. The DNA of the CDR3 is TGTGCCAGCAGCCGTGGGACAGGGGAGAAACTGTTTTTT. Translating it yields CASSRGTGEKLFF. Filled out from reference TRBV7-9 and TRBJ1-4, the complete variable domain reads DTGVSQNPRHKITKRGQNVTFRCDPISEHNRLYWYRQTLGQGPEFLTYFQNEAQLEKSRLLSDRFSAERPKGSFSTLEIQRTEQGDSAMYLCASSRGTGEKLFFGSGTQLSVL.

The CDR3, as DNA: TGTGCCAGCAGATTCACAGGGGAGAACACTGAAGCTTTCTTT. Protein: CASRFTGENTEAFF. The J gene is TRBJ1-1, the V gene TRBV2; TRBD1 matches 7 bases. Per germline, CDR1 SNHLY and CDR2 FYNNEI. The CDR3 extends over 14 amino acids. Trimming removed 6 bases from V and 1 base from J; junction bases left unmatched: 5.

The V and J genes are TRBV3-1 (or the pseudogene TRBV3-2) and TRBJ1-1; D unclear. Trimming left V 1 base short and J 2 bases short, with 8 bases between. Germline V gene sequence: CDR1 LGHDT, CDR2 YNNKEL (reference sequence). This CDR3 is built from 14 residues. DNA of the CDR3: TGTGCCAGCAGCCAAGTCTCTAGCAACACTGAAGCTTTCTTT. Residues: CASSQVSSNTEAFF.